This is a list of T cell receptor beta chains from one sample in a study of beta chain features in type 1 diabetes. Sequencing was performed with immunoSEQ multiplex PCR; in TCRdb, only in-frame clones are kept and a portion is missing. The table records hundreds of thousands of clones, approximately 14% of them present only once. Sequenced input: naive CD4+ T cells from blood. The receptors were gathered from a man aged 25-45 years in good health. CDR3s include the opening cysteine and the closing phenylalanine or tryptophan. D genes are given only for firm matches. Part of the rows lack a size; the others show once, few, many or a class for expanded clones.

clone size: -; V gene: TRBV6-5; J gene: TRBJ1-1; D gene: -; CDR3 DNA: TGTGCCAGCAGTTACTCGATTTCGAACACTGAAGCTTTCTTT; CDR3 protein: CASSYSISNTEAFF
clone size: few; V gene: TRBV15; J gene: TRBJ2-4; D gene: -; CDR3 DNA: TGTGCCACCAGCAGAGATCTGGGGAACAGGGCCAAAAACATTCAGTACTTC; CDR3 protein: CATSRDLGNRAKNIQYF
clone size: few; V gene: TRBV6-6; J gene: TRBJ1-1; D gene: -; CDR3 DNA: TGTGCCAGCATAGCCAGGGTGAACACTGAAGCTTTCTTT; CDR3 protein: CASIARVNTEAFF
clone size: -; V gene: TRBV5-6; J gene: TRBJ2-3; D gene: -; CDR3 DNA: TGTGCCAGCAGCTTTCTCACAGATACGCAGTATTTT; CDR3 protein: CASSFLTDTQYF
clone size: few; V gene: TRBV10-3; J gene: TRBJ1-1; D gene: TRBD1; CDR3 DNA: TGTGCCATCAGTGATGGAATGACAGGGGCGAGCACTGAAGCTTTCTTT; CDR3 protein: CAISDGMTGASTEAFF
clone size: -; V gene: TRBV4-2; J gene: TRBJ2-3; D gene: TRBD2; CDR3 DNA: TGTGCCAGCAGCCAAGATTTACTAGCGGGGGACACAGATACGCAGTATTTT; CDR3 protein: CASSQDLLAGDTDTQYF
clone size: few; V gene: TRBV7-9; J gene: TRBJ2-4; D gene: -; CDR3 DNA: TGTGCCAGCAGCTCACAAGGGGATTTAGCCAAAAACATTCAGTACTTC; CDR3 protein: CASSSQGDLAKNIQYF
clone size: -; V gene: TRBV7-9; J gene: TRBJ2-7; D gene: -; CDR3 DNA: TGTGCCAGCAGCTTATCTCTCGAGCAGTACTTC; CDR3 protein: CASSLSLEQYF
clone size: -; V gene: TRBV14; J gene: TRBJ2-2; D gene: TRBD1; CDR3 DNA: TGTGCCAGCAGCCTCCGGACAGGATTGAACACCGGGGAGCTGTTTTTT; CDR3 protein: CASSLRTGLNTGELFF
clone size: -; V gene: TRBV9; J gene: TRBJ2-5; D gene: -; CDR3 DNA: TGTGCCAGCAGCGTGACTACCGGAGGTACGGGGGAGACCCAGTACTTC; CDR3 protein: CASSVTTGGTGETQYF
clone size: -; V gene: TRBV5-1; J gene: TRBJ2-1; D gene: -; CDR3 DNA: TGCGCCAGCAGCTTGGAGGCTAATCCCTACAATGAGCAGTTCTTC; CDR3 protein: CASSLEANPYNEQFF
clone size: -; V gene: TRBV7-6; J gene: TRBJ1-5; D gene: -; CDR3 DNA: TGTGCCAGCAGCATGAACACCAGGACGGAGTATAGCAATCAGCCCCAGCATTTT; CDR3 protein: CASSMNTRTEYSNQPQHF
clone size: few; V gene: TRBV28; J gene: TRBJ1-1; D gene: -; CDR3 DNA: TGTGCCAGCAGTTTAGGGCAGAACACTGAAGCTTTCTTT; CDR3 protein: CASSLGQNTEAFF
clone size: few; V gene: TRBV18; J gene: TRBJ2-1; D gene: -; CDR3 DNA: TGTGCCAGCTCACCACCGGTCAGGGGCGATGAGCAGTTCTTC; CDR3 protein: CASSPPVRGDEQFF
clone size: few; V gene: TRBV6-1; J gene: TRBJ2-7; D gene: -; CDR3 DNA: TGTGCCAGCAGTGAAGTAGGGGGAGCCTACGAGCAGTACTTC; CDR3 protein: CASSEVGGAYEQYF
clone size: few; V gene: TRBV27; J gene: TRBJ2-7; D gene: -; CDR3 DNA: TGTGCCAGCAGTTTATTCGGCCCTACCTACGAGCAGTACTTC; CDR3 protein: CASSLFGPTYEQYF
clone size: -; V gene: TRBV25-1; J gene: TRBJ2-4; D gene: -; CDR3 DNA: TGTGCCAGCAGTGAATATAGCGGCCCTAACATTCAGTACTTC; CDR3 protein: CASSEYSGPNIQYF
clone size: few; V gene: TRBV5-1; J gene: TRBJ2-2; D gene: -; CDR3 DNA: TGCGCCAGCAACCGGGACTCACACACCGGGGAGCTGTTTTTT; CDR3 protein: CASNRDSHTGELFF
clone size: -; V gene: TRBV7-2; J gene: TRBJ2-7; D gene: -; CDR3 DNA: TGTGCCAGCAGCTCGTTCATCGGGGCCGCGGATCCCGGGGAGCAGTACTTC; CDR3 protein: CASSSFIGAADPGEQYF
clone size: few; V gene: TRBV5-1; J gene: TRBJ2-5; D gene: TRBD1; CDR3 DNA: TGCGCCAGCAGCCCTGGGACAGAAGAGACCCAGTACTTC; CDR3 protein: CASSPGTEETQYF
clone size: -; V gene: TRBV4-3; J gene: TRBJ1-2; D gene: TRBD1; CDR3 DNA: TGCGCCAGCAGCCAAGATTATCCGACAGGGTTCCCTAACTATGGCTACACCTTC; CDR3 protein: CASSQDYPTGFPNYGYTF
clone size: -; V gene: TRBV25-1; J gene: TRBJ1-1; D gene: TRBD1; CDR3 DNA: TGTGCCACCAGGGGGCCGGGGGTGAACACTGAAGCTTTCTTT; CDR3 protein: CATRGPGVNTEAFF
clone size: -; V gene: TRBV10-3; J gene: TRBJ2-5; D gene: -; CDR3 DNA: TGTGCCACCGCGGACTTTCAAGAGACCCAGTACTTC; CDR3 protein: CATADFQETQYF
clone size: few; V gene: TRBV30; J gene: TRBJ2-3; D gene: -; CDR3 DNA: TGTGCCTGGACAGGATCGGATACGCAGTATTTT; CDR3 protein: CAWTGSDTQYF
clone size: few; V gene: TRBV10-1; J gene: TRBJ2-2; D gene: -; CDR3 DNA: TGCGCCAGCAGTGAAAACACCGGGGAGCTGTTTTTT; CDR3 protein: CASSENTGELFF
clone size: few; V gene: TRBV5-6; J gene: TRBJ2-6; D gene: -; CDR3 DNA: TGTGCCAGCAGCTTACCAGTATCTGGGGCCAACGTCCTGACTTTC; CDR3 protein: CASSLPVSGANVLTF
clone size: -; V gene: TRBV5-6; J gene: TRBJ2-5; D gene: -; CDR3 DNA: TGTGCCAGCAGCTTGGCCGGTGGAGGCCCCAAGACCCAGTACTTC; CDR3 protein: CASSLAGGGPKTQYF
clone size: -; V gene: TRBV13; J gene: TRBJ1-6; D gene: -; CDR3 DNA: TGTGCCAGCACCTCCGGCCCGGCTAATTCACCCCTCCACTTT; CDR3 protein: CASTSGPANSPLHF
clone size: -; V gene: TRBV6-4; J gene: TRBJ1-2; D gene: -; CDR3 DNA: TGTGCCAGCAGTGATGGGCATCGCGGCTACACCTTC; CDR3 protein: CASSDGHRGYTF
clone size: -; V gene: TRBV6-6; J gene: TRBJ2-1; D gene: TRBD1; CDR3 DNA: TGTGCCAGCAGTAACCGGGACAGGGTCTACAATGAGCAGTTCTTC; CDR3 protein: CASSNRDRVYNEQFF
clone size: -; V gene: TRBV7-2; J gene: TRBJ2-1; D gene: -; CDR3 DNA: TGTGCCAGCAGCTACCGGGGCGGTGAGCAGTTCTTC; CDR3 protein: CASSYRGGEQFF
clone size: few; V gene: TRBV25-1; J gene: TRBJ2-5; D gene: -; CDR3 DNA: TGTGCCAGCAGTGACATAGCGGCACCTGGGGAGACCCAGTACTTC; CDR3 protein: CASSDIAAPGETQYF
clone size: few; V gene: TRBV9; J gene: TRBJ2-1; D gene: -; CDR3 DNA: TGTGCCAGCACCTCCTCCGGGACGTCCGATGAGCAGTTCTTC; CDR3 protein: CASTSSGTSDEQFF
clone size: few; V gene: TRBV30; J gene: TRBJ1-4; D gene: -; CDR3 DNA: TGTGCCTGGAGCGAGAGAAATGAAAAACTGTTTTTT; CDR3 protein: CAWSERNEKLFF
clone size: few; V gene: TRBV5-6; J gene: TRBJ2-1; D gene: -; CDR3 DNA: TGTGCCAGCAGCCCGACAGGATTCTACAATGAGCAGTTCTTC; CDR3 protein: CASSPTGFYNEQFF
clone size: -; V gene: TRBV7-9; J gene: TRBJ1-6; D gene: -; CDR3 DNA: TGTGCCAGCAGCTTAGATGCGGGTCCACCCCTCCACTTT; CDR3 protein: CASSLDAGPPLHF
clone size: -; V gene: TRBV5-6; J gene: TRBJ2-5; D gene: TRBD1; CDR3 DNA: TGTGCCAGCAGTCCCCGGACAGGATCGAAGACCCAGTACTTC; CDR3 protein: CASSPRTGSKTQYF
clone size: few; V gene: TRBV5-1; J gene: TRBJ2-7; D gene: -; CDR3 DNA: TGCGCCAGCAGCTTGGTACAGGGACCCCACGAGCAGTACTTC; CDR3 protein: CASSLVQGPHEQYF
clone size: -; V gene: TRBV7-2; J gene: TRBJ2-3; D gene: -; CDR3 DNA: TGTGCCAGCAGCTTACGGGGGCCTAGCACAGATACGCAGTATTTT; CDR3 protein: CASSLRGPSTDTQYF
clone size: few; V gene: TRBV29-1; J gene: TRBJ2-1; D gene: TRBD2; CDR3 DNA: TGCAGCGTTGAGCGCGGGAGCTCCTACAATGAGCAGTTCTTC; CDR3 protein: CSVERGSSYNEQFF
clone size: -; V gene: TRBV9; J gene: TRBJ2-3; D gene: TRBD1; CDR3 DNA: TGTGCCAGCAGCCCCAGGACAGGCAATACGCAGTATTTT; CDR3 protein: CASSPRTGNTQYF
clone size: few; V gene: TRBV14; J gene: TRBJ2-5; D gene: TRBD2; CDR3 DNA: TGTGCCAGCAGCCGGGGAGGGAGTGAGACCCAGTACTTC; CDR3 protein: CASSRGGSETQYF
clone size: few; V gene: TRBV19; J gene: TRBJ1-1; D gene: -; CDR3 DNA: TGTGCCGCAAGAGCCGCACAGGGACGATTTGAAGCTTTCTTT; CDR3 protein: CAARAAQGRFEAFF
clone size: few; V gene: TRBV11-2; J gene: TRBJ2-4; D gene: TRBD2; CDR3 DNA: TGTGCCAGCAGCTTATCCAAACTAGCGGGAGAATTACAGTACTTC; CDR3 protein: CASSLSKLAGELQYF
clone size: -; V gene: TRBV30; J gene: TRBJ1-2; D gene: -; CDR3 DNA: TGTGCCTGGAGTTCATCCCTGCACTATGGCTACACCTTC; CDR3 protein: CAWSSSLHYGYTF
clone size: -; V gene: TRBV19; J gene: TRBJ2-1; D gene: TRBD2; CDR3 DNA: TGTGCCAGTACGGTCGGACTAGTCGGAGACAATGAGCAGTTCTTC; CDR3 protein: CASTVGLVGDNEQFF
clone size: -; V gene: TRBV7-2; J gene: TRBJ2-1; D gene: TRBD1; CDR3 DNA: TGTGCCAGCAGCCGTCCGGGACAGGGATACAATGAGCAGTTCTTC; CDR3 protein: CASSRPGQGYNEQFF
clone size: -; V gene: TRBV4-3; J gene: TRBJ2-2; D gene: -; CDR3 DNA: TGCGCCAGCAGCCAAGATTTCCGGGTGGGCACCGGGGAGCTGTTTTTT; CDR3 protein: CASSQDFRVGTGELFF
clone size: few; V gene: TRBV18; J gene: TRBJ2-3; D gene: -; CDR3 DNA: TGTGCCAGCTCCCGGGCGAGGGGGAACACAGATACGCAGTATTTT; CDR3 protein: CASSRARGNTDTQYF
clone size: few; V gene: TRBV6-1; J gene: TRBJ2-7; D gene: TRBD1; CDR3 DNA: TGTGCCAGCAGCCTCTACAGGGGCCCCTACGAGCAGTACTTC; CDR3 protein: CASSLYRGPYEQYF
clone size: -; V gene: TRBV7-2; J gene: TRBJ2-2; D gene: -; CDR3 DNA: TGTGCCAGCAGCTTAGTTGGACACCCTCTGGTCGGGGAGCTGTTTTTT; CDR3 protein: CASSLVGHPLVGELFF
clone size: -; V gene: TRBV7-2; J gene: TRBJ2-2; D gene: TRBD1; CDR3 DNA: TGTGCCAGCAGCTCCCGGACAGGGAATACCGGGGAGCTGTTTTTT; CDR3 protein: CASSSRTGNTGELFF
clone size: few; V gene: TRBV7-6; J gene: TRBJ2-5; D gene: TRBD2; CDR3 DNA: TGTGCCAGCAGGACGGGACTAGCGCCCAGGGAGACCCAGTACTTC; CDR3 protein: CASRTGLAPRETQYF
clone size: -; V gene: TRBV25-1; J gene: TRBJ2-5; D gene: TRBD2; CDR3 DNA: TGTGCCAGCAGTGCTAGCGGGGGGACCTTGGGGACCCAGTACTTC; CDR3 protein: CASSASGGTLGTQYF
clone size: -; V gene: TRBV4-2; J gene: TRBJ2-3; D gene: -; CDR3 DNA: TGTGCCAGCAGCCAATCCATAGGGGGGAGCACAGATACGCAGTATTTT; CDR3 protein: CASSQSIGGSTDTQYF
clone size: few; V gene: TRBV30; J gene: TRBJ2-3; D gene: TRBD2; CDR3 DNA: TGTGCCTGGAGTTGGCGGGGGATGACAGATACGCAGTATTTT; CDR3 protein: CAWSWRGMTDTQYF
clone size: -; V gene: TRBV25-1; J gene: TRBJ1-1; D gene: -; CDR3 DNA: TGTGCCAGCAGTGCCCAGACAGGGAACACTGAAGCTTTCTTT; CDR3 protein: CASSAQTGNTEAFF
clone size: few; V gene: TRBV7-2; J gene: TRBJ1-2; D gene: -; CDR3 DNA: TGTGCCAGCAGTGTAGGGTTGGCGGGCTACACCTTC; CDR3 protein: CASSVGLAGYTF
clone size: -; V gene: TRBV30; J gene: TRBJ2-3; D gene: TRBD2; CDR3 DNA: TGTGCCTGGGCGCGACTAGCAACTAGCACAGATACGCAGTATTTT; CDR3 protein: CAWARLATSTDTQYF